Below are 12 T cell receptor beta chains sequenced from a single sample in a study of T cells in Graves' hyperthyroidism and ophthalmopathy. Amplification yielded TCR beta CDR3 regions, with RNA transcripts as the source. Using the HTBI primer set, a first-round RT-PCR was run on the TCR CDR3. TCRdb reprocessed the multiplex PCR reads via MiXCR and lists one record per CDR3 protein. This sample yields some 760,000 distinct CDR3 sequences, of which 14% are seen a single time; roughly a tenth belongs to the top ten. Sequencing used blood. These receptors were obtained from a woman younger than 30 with Graves' hyperthyroidism.

The chain couples TRBV6-1 to TRBJ2-1, with no clear D. The CDR3 loop spans 11 amino acids. Trimming took 5 bases from V and 10 from J, leaving 9 bases between them. From germline, CDR1 is MNHNS and CDR2 SASEGT. CDR3 nucleotides: TGTGCCAGCAGTCCCTTCGGGGAGCAGTTCTTC. Amino acid sequence: CASSPFGEQFF.

This clonotype appeared a few times. V gene TRBV29-1 combines with J gene TRBJ2-1, with a tentative D call TRBD2 (5 bases). Germline assignment: CDR1 SQVTM and CDR2 ANQGSEA. CDR3 length equals 16 residues. The ends were cut back, 5 bases at V and 4 bases at J, with 21 bases in the middle. The CDR3 is CSVNQMPRSGYNEQFF. In DNA form, the CDR3 reads TGCAGCGTTAACCAGATGCCTAGGAGCGGTTACAATGAGCAGTTCTTC.

This clonotype was counted many times. The rearrangement joins TRBV20-1 to TRBJ2-7; D is unclear. The germline V and J ends were trimmed by 4 bases and 0 bases, with 13 bases remaining between them. The CDR3 loop spans 14 amino acids. Germline V gene data show CDR1 as DFQATT and CDR2 as SNEGSKA (reference sequence). CDR3 nucleotides: TGCAGTGCTAAGGAGTCCCCAAGCTCCTACGAGCAGTACTTC. Encoded protein: CSAKESPSSYEQYF.

This clonotype appeared many times. The J gene is TRBJ1-1, the V gene TRBV12-3 or TRBV12-4; D is undetermined. This CDR3 contains 12 residues. Trimming took 5 bases from V and 6 from J, leaving 10 bases between them. The CDR3 sequence is CASSPGYPEAFF. The CDR3 DNA is TGTGCCAGCAGTCCTGGGTATCCTGAAGCTTTCTTT.

Note on this clonotype: This may stem from a read error, because a much larger clone lies one nucleotide away. The rearrangement uses TRBV5-4 and TRBJ2-7; D gene ambiguous. Germline CDR1 reads SGHNT; CDR2 reads YYREEE (reference sequence). CDR3 length: 13 residues. V lost 0 bases, J lost 6 bases, and 10 bases lay in between. CDR3 region: CASSLDQATEQYF. CDR3 coding DNA: TGTGCCAGCAGCTTGGACCAGGCAACCGAGCAGTACTTC.

This clonotype has ten or more counts. The gene calls are TRBV28 and TRBJ2-1, with 15 bases fitting TRBD2. Germline V CDR1 and CDR2: MDHEN, SYDVKM. V lost 6 bases, J lost 0 bases, and 6 bases stayed unmatched. The CDR3 contains 18 residues. The CDR3 nucleotides are TGTGCCAGCAGCACCCCGGGACTAGCGGGAGGCTCCTACAATGAGCAGTTCTTC. Translating it yields CASSTPGLAGGSYNEQFF. Filled out from reference TRBV28 and TRBJ2-1, the complete variable domain reads DVKVTQSSRYLVKRTGEKVFLECVQDMDHENMFWYRQDPGLGLRLIYFSYDVKMKEKGDIPEGYSVSREKKERFSLILESASTNQTSMYLCASSTPGLAGGSYNEQFFGPGTRLTVL.

This clonotype was found many times. This chain joins TRBV18 and TRBJ1-4; D not certain. V gave up 3 bases and J gave up 8 bases, with 7 bases separating them. Germline lookup yields CDR1 KGHSH and CDR2 LQKENI. This CDR3 region has 12 residues. The CDR3 spells CASSPTQEKLFF. CDR3 bases: TGTGCCAGCTCACCTACCCAAGAAAAACTGTTTTTT. Combining the CDR3 with reference TRBV18 and TRBJ1-4 gives the whole variable domain NAGVMQNPRHLVRRRGQEARLRCSPMKGHSHVYWYRQLPEEGLKFMVYLQKENIIDESGMPKERFSAEFPKEGPSILRIQQVVRGDSAAYFCASSPTQEKLFFGSGTQLSVL.

This clonotype came up many times. V and J are TRBV11-2 and TRBJ1-2; D might be TRBD1 (6 bases). V lost 5 bases and J 7 bases, leaving 20 bases between the germline ends. CDR1 SGHAT and CDR2 FQNNGV come from the germline V gene. This CDR3 region has 15 residues. The CDR3 is CASSPGLRWGAGYTF. CDR3 DNA: TGTGCCAGCAGCCCGGGGCTCCGTTGGGGGGCTGGCTACACCTTC. The complete variable domain, with remaining parts taken from reference TRBV11-2 and TRBJ1-2, reads EAGVAQSPRYKIIEKRQSVAFWCNPISGHATLYWYQQILGQGPKLLIQFQNNGVVDDSQLPKDRFSAERLKGVDSTLKIQPAKLEDSAVYLCASSPGLRWGAGYTFGSGTRLTVV.

This clonotype came up many times. This chain joins TRBV20-1 and TRBJ2-7, with 10 nucleotides matching TRBD2. V dropped 1 base and J dropped 2; count of bases not matched to a gene: 8. CDR1 is DFQATT and CDR2 is SNEGSKA in the germline V gene (reference sequence). This CDR3 has 16 amino acids. As DNA, the CDR3 is TGCAGTGCTAGAGTCCCAAGCGGGAGGGCCCCCTACGAGCAGTACTTC. It specifies CSARVPSGRAPYEQYF.

The V gene is TRBV7-9, the J gene TRBJ2-3; 8 nucleotides align to TRBD2. The V gene end was trimmed by 4 bases and the J gene end by 4 bases; junction bases not matched to a gene: 16. The CDR3 is made up of 18 amino acids. Germline V gene lookup returns CDR1 SEHNR and CDR2 FQNEAQ (reference sequence). CDR3 loop: CASSSWDFRLALSDTQYF. Here the CDR3 DNA reads TGTGCCAGCAGCTCCTGGGACTTTCGACTAGCGTTATCAGATACGCAGTATTTT.

Concerning this clonotype itself: This clone may be a read error of a much larger clone one base away. Since the CDR3 does not end with the conserved phenylalanine or tryptophan, this likely comes from a read error. The V call is TRBV4-1, the J call TRBJ1-1, with D tentatively TRBD1 (5 bases). This CDR3 contains 15 residues. Trimming removed 4 bases at V and 5 bases at J, with 17 bases between. Looked up from germline, CDR1 is MGHRA and CDR2 is YSYEKL. The CDR3 nucleotides read TGCGCCAGCAGCCCCCCTCTGGGGCGAGGGACTGAAGCTTTCATT. The encoded protein is CASSPPLGRGTEAFI.

Comments on this clonotype: A read error is possible here, since a much larger clone lies one base away. J is TRBJ2-1 and V is TRBV18, with D hard to call. The CDR3 covers 16 residues. Germline CDR1 and CDR2: KGHSH and LQKENI. CDR3: CASSPPSVILSNGQFF. The CDR3 DNA follows: TGTGCCAGCTCACCACCCTCTGTGATCCTTTCCAATGGGCAGTTCTTC.